The 27 T cell receptor beta chains given below trace back to one sample, sequenced in a study of cytomegalovirus exposure and HLA in healthy donors. The protocol was immunoSEQ multiplex PCR, while the TCRdb copy is restricted to in-frame clones and leaves out a portion. The table shows approximately 150,000 clones, with more than 85% occurring only once. The material sequenced was PBMCs. The source is a man between 18 and 35 years old in good health and CMV-seronegative.

The chain links TRBV4-1 to TRBJ1-5; D ambiguous. The ends were cut back, 0 bases at V and 1 base at J, with 16 bases in the middle. The length of the CDR3 is 18 residues. From germline, CDR1 is MGHRA and CDR2 YSYEKL. In DNA, the CDR3 is TGCGCCAGCAGCCAAGACTTCATTGCAGGTTCAAGCAATCAGCCCCAGCATTTT. Translation: CASSQDFIAGSSNQPQHF.

The J gene is TRBJ1-1, the V gene TRBV9; D not resolved. The V and J ends lost 7 bases and 0 bases respectively, with 16 bases between them. CDR3 length equals 15 residues. Germline V gene sequence: CDR1 SGDLS, CDR2 YYNGEE. CDR3 nucleotide sequence: TGTGCCAGCGCCCGAGGGTTAGGGATGAACACTGAAGCTTTCTTT. Its translation is CASARGLGMNTEAFF.

This sequence joins TRBV10-2 and TRBJ1-2; tentatively, D is TRBD1 (5 bases). Trimming pared 3 bases from V and 6 bases from J, leaving 11 bases between. Germline CDR1 is WSHSY and CDR2 is SAAADI. The CDR3 runs 13 residues. The CDR3 DNA sequence: TGCGCCAGCAGTGACGGGGGAAGGGATGGCTACACCTTC. Its translation: CASSDGGRDGYTF.

The chain links TRBV27 to TRBJ1-1; TRBD1 matches at 7 bases. Trimming removed 4 bases from V and 0 bases from J; junction bases left unmatched: 14. Germline V gene lookup returns CDR1 MNHEY and CDR2 SMNVEV (reference sequence). This CDR3 spans 18 amino acids. The CDR3, as DNA: TGTGCCAGCAGTTGGGACAGCCGACCAGGGGGAATGAACACTGAAGCTTTCTTT. Residues: CASSWDSRPGGMNTEAFF.

J is TRBJ2-3 and V is TRBV10-3; the match to TRBD1 covers 10 bases. The CDR3 is 15 amino acids. Trimming cost V 0 bases and J 6 bases; bases outside gene matches: 3. Germline CDR1 reads ENHRY; CDR2 reads SYGVKD. The CDR3 here is CAISESGTGADTQYF. The CDR3 DNA reads TGTGCCATCAGTGAGTCGGGGACAGGGGCGGATACGCAGTATTTT.

V is TRBV6-1 and J is TRBJ1-1; the match to TRBD1 covers 11 bases. The V and J ends lost 3 bases and 5 bases, in that order; junction bases with no gene match: 8. CDR3 length: 16 residues. CDR1 is MNHNS, CDR2 SASEGT, per germline. CDR3 nucleotide sequence: TGTGCCAGCAGTGACCTTGGGACAGGGGGACGTACTGAAGCTTTCTTT. It encodes CASSDLGTGGRTEAFF.

Regarding this clone: The germline gene is not matched at one end of the junction; a read error may be the cause. This sequence joins TRBV30 and TRBJ2-3, with 10 positions matching TRBD2. This CDR3 spans 11 amino acids. Germline CDR1 GTSNPN, CDR2 SVGIG (reference sequence). CDR3: CAWMIGTSVHF. The DNA of the CDR3 is TGTGCCTGGATGATAGGGACTAGCGTACATTTT. The full variable domain, completed using reference TRBV30 and TRBJ2-3, is SQTIHQWPATLVQPVGSPLSLECTVEGTSNPNLYWYRQAAGRGLQLLFYSVGIGQISSEVPQNLSASRPQDRQFILSSKKLLLSDSGFYLCAWMIGTSVHFGPGTRLTVL.

The V and J genes are TRBV6-6 and TRBJ2-1; the match to TRBD1 covers 7 bases. The germline gives CDR1 MNHNY, CDR2 SVGAGI (reference sequence). The CDR3 has 16 residues. The J segment lost 7 bases and the V segment lost 0 bases, leaving 9 bases of the junction unmatched. The chain's CDR3 is CASSYSRPGRGNEQFF. In DNA, the CDR3 is TGTGCCAGCAGTTACTCGCGCCCCGGCAGGGGGAATGAGCAGTTCTTC.

The rearrangement links TRBV5-1 to TRBJ2-1; 13 nucleotides line up with TRBD2. CDR1 SGHRS and CDR2 YFSETQ come from the germline V gene. The CDR3 covers 15 residues. The trim removed 7 bases at V and 6 bases at J, leaving 7 bases unmatched. CDR3 loop: CASRGLAGVTNEQFF. The DNA for the CDR3 is TGCGCCAGCCGAGGACTAGCGGGGGTCACCAATGAGCAGTTCTTC.

The chain is built from TRBV5-6 and TRBJ1-2; the match to TRBD1 covers 7 bases. CDR3 size: 14 residues. The germline CDR1 and CDR2 sequences are SGHDT and YYEEEE. The trim removed 2 bases at V and 10 bases at J, leaving 11 bases unmatched. CDR3 sequence reads: CASSLQGPAGIYTF. CDR3 nucleotide sequence: TGTGCCAGCAGCTTACAGGGGCCAGCAGGTATCTACACCTTC.

The V call is TRBV7-5, the J call TRBJ1-2. TRBV7-5 is marked as a pseudogene. The CDR3 has 13 amino acids. CDR3 protein: CVRSFRGANGYTF. In nucleotides, the CDR3 is TGTGTCAGAAGCTTCCGGGGGGCGAATGGCTACACCTTC.

The table lists this clone with a few counts. The chain combines TRBV4-1 with TRBJ1-2, with 7 bases lining up with TRBD1. The CDR3 consists of 17 residues. Per germline, CDR1 MGHRA and CDR2 YSYEKL. With V trimmed by 0 bases and J by 4 bases, 11 bases remained unmatched. This CDR3 reads CASSQDRGRGYGYGYTF. The DNA for the CDR3 is TGCGCCAGCAGCCAAGACCGGGGCAGGGGGTACGGCTATGGCTACACCTTC.

This chain uses TRBV6-1 with TRBJ1-2; D possibly corresponds to TRBD1 (6 bases). V was clipped by 1 base and J by 4 bases, with 7 bases between them. The germline V gene has CDR1 MNHNS and CDR2 SASEGT. The CDR3 is 13 amino acids. The CDR3 is CASSEGTAYGYTF. CDR3 DNA: TGTGCCAGCAGTGAAGGGACAGCCTATGGCTACACCTTC.

This chain links TRBV9 with TRBJ1-6, with 7 bases identical to TRBD1. This CDR3 is 15 amino acids long. Germline V CDR1 and CDR2: SGDLS, YYNGEE. The J segment lost 7 bases and the V segment lost 0 bases, leaving 4 bases of the junction unmatched. The CDR3 region is CASSVGGGDNSPLHF. CDR3 DNA sequence: TGTGCCAGCAGCGTAGGAGGGGGCGACAATTCACCCCTCCACTTT.

This clone was found once. The V call is TRBV6-5, the J call TRBJ2-7; TRBD2 matches at 9 bases. From germline, CDR1 is MNHEY and CDR2 SVGAGI. This CDR3 has 16 amino acids. V lost 2 bases and J lost 3; bases outside the gene matches: 8. This CDR3 is CASSYRVRLADYEQYV. The CDR3 DNA is TGTGCCAGCAGTTACCGGGTCCGACTAGCGGACTACGAGCAGTACGTC.

This sequence joins TRBV10-3 and TRBJ2-1; 9 bases agree with TRBD1. CDR1 is ENHRY, CDR2 SYGVKD, per germline. This CDR3 region has 14 residues. The J segment lost 6 bases and the V segment lost 4 bases, leaving 4 bases of the junction unmatched. The CDR3 DNA is TGTGCCATCAGTGCGGGGACAGGGTTCAATGAGCAGTTCTTC. It yields the protein CAISAGTGFNEQFF.

The chain combines TRBV4-1 with TRBJ2-3; tentatively, D is TRBD2 (7 bases). This CDR3 has 14 residues. V was clipped by 4 bases and J by 4 bases, with 12 bases between them. The germline V gene encodes CDR1 MGHRA and CDR2 YSYEKL. CDR3 nucleotides: TGCGCCAGCAGCCCGGGGGAGGGGGCAGATACGCAGTATTTT. Its translation is CASSPGEGADTQYF.

This chain uses TRBV11-2 with TRBJ2-3; D might be TRBD2 (6 bases). There are 17 residues in the CDR3. The germline V gene encodes CDR1 SGHAT and CDR2 FQNNGV. V dropped 4 bases and J dropped 3 bases, with 20 bases sitting between them. The CDR3: CASSWAGSGRGTDTQYF. The CDR3 nucleotides read TGTGCCAGCAGCTGGGCCGGGAGCGGTCGCGGTACAGATACGCAGTATTTT.

This clone was counted once. The chain uses TRBV6-5 and TRBJ2-7; weak D call: TRBD1 (6 bases). Germline assignment: CDR1 MNHEY and CDR2 SVGAGI. The V end lost 2 bases, the J end lost 4 bases, and 12 bases lay between the germline ends. The CDR3 is 14 residues long. The CDR3 loop reads CASSYTNRVYEQYF. The CDR3 DNA sequence: TGTGCCAGCAGTTACACAAACAGGGTATACGAGCAGTACTTC.

The chain uses TRBV5-1 and TRBJ1-1; 7 bases align to TRBD1. The germline V gene encodes CDR1 SGHRS and CDR2 YFSETQ. V was clipped by 4 bases and J by 4 bases; unmatched bases: 13. The CDR3 has 16 amino acids. CDR3 bases: TGCGCCAGCAGCACCCGGACAGGCTCCTTAAGCACTGAAGCTTTCTTT. Residues: CASSTRTGSLSTEAFF.

The chain is built from TRBV5-1 and TRBJ2-3, with 7 bases identical to TRBD2. Germline V lookup: CDR1 SGHRS, CDR2 YFSETQ. The CDR3 totals 15 residues. Trimming at V came to 1 base and at J to 4 bases, leaving 6 bases not matched to a gene. The CDR3 DNA follows: TGCGCCAGCAGCTTGAGGAGGGAGGGTCCAGATACGCAGTATTTT. Translation: CASSLRREGPDTQYF.

The chain uses TRBV2 and TRBJ1-4; 8 nucleotides line up with TRBD1. The CDR3 is made up of 12 amino acids. Per the germline V gene, CDR1 is SNHLY and CDR2 is FYNNEI. V lost 8 bases to trimming and J lost 7 bases; unmatched junction nucleotides: 3. The CDR3 is CASLDRGEKLFF. CDR3 bases: TGTGCCAGCTTAGACAGGGGTGAAAAACTGTTTTTT.

This chain uses TRBV5-1 with TRBJ2-7, with D tentatively TRBD2 (6 bases). The CDR3 is made up of 14 amino acids. The germline gives CDR1 SGHRS, CDR2 YFSETQ. The ends were cut back, 0 bases at V and 6 bases at J, with 13 bases in the middle. The CDR3 DNA reads TGCGCCAGCAGCTTGGGGGACCCGGAGGGCGAGCAGTACTTC. Translating it yields CASSLGDPEGEQYF. The full variable domain, its missing parts supplied by reference TRBV5-1 and TRBJ2-7, is KAGVTQTPRYLIKTRGQQVTLSCSPISGHRSVSWYQQTPGQGLQFLFEYFSETQRNKGNFPGRFSGRQFSNSRSEMNVSTLELGDSALYLCASSLGDPEGEQYFGPGTRLTVT.

V usage is TRBV5-1 and J usage is TRBJ2-7, with 9 bases lining up with TRBD1. CDR3 length: 14 amino acids. The germline gives CDR1 SGHRS, CDR2 YFSETQ. The trim removed 3 bases at V and 4 bases at J, leaving 5 bases unmatched. CDR3 loop: CASSSTGGVYEQYF. Written as DNA, the CDR3 is TGCGCCAGCAGCTCGACAGGGGGGGTGTACGAGCAGTACTTC.

The chain has TRBV4-1 and TRBJ1-2; TRBD1 is a possible D gene (6 bases). Trimming stripped 1 base from V and 8 bases from J, with 11 bases between. Germline CDR1 is MGHRA and CDR2 is YSYEKL. The CDR3 spans 13 residues. The CDR3 nucleotides read TGCGCCAGCAGCCAAGGGGGGCTCGGGGGCTACACCTTC. Translation: CASSQGGLGGYTF.

This clone was detected once. The rearrangement links TRBV21-1 to TRBJ2-7; the table's D call TRBD2 went unverified against the DNA. TRBV21-1 is given as a pseudogene. The CDR3 spans 15 residues. The CDR3 DNA follows: TGTGCCAGCAGCAAGGGTAGCGGCGCCCACTACGAGCAGTACTTC. Amino acid sequence: CASSKGSGAHYEQYF.

In nucleotides, the CDR3 is TGTGCCAGCAGCTTGTCAGGGGATCAGCCCCAGCATTTT. As protein: CASSLSGDQPQHF. The chain employs TRBV5-6 and TRBJ1-5, with D possibly being TRBD1 (6 bases). V shed 1 base and J shed 5 bases, with 7 bases lying between them. Germline V gives CDR1 SGHDT, CDR2 YYEEEE. The CDR3 runs 13 residues.